The text below deals with one T cell receptor beta chain. The repertoire was sequenced with immunoSEQ multiplex PCR; TCRdb's copy has only in-frame clones and lacks some. Among roughly 53,000 clones listed, 60% to 75% were seen once. This CDR3 has 18 amino acids. Germline-derived CDR1 and CDR2 are SGHRS and YFSETQ. The V segment lost 1 base and the J segment 6 bases; nucleotides outside the gene matches: 13. This specimen comes from a study of T cell clones after liver transplantation. Sequences were derived from CD4+ T cells from blood, sampled at the 22-month timepoint. The sequence came from a human patient who received a liver transplant. Some T cells may possibly be graft donor cells. This chain connects TRBV5-1 to TRBJ1-1; 12 bases match TRBD1. DNA for the CDR3: TGCGCCAGCAGCTTGTTAGGGATGGGACAGGGGGCGCTTGCTGAAGCTTTCTTT. Amino acid sequence: CASSLLGMGQGALAEAFF.